This TCR beta chain stems from a study of shared clonotypes between healthy human individuals. Study information: CD4 naive cells filled three plates per donor, CD4 memory three, CD8 naive two and CD8 memory one.

CD45RO-negative cells were positively selected for CCR7, leaving out terminally differentiated effector memory CD45RA+ cells. The donors were adults (healthy and HIV-negative) with no recent acute infections or vaccinations. Deep was the level used in running the assay. Assay: immunoSEQ multiplex PCR; the TCRdb copy retains only in-frame clones and omits some. The sample includes about 2,200,000 clones, about 93% seen only once; the top ten take 1.5% to 2%. Trimming took 0 bases from V and 1 from J, leaving 6 bases between them. This CDR3 is 14 amino acids long. The germline gives CDR1 MNHEY, CDR2 SVGAGI.

The sequence was obtained from a man younger than 30 in good health. Some clones in this sample may be carry-over from other donors' samples. The rearrangement joins TRBV6-5 to TRBJ2-5; no definite D call. Sample: naive CD8+ T cells from PBMCs. DNA for the CDR3: TGTGCCAGCAGTTACTCTTCATTCCAAGAGACCCAGTACTTC. Encoded protein: CASSYSSFQETQYF.